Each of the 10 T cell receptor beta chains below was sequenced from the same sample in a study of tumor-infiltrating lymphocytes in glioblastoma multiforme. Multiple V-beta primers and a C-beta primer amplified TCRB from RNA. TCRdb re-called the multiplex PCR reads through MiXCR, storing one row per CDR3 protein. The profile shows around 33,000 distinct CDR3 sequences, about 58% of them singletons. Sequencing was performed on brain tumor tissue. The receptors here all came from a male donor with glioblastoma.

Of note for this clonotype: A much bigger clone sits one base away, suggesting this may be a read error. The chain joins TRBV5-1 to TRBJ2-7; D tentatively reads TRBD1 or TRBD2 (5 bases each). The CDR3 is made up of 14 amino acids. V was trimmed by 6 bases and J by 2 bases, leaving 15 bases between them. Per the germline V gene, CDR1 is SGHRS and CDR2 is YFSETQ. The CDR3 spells CASTLGTATYEQYF. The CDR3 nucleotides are TGCGCCAGCACCCTCGGGACGGCGACCTACGAGCAGTACTTC.

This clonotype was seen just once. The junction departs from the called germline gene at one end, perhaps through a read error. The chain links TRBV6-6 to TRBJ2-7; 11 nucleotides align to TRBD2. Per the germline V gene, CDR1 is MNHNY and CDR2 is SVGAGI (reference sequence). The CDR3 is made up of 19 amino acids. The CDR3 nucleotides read TGTGCCGTCAGGGATCAGGGACTAGCGGAGGGGAGGGCTCCCTACGAGCTGTACTTC. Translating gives CAVRDQGLAEGRAPYELYF.

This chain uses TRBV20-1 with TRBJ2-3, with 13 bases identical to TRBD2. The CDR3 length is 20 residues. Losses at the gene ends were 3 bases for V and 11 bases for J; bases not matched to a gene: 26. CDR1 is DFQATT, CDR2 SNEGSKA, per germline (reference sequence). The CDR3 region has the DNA TGCAGTGCTAGCCCACGACCGGGACTAGCGGGAATAACGAGCACACATATGCAGTATTTT. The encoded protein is CSASPRPGLAGITSTHMQYF.

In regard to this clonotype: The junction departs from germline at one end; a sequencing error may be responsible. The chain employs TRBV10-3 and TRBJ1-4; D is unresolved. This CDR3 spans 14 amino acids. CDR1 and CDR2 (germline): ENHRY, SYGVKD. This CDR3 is CAVSEGQEGEKLFF. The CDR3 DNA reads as TGTGCCGTCAGTGAGGGCCAGGAGGGAGAAAAACTGTTTTTC.

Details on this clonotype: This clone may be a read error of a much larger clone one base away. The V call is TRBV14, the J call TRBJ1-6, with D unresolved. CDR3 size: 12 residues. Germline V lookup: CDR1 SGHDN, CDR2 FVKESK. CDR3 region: CASSQERRALRF. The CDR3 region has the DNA TGTGCCAGCAGCCAAGAGAGGAGGGCCCTCCGCTTT.

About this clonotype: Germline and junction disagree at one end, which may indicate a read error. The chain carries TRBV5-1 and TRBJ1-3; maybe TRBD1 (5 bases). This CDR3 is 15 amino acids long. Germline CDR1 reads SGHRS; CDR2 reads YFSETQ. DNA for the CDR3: TGCTCCAGCAGCCCGGGGCTCTACTCTGGAAACACCATATATTTT. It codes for CSSSPGLYSGNTIYF.

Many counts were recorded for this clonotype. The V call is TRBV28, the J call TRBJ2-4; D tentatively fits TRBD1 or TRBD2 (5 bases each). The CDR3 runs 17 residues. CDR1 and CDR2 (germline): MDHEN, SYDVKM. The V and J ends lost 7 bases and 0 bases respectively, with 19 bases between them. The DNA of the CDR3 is TGTGCCAGCACTACTACGAGGGGCTTACTAGCCAAAAACATTCAGTACTTC. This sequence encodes CASTTTRGLLAKNIQYF.

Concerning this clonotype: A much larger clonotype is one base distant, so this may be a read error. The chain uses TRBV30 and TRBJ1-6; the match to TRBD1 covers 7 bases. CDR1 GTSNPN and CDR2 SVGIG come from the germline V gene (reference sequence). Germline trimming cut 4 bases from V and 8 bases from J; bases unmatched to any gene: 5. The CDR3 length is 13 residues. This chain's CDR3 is CAWISQGDSPLHF. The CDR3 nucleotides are TGTGCCTGGATTAGTCAGGGGGATTCACCCCTCCACTTT.

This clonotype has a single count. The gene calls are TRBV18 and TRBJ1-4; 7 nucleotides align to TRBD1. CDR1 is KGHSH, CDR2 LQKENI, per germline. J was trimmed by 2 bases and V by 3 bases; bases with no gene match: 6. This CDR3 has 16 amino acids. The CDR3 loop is CASSPRRQGTNEKLFF. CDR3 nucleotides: TGTGCCAGCTCACCGCGCCGACAGGGCACTAATGAAAAACTGTTTTTT. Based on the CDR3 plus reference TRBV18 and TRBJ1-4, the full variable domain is NAGVMQNPRHLVRRRGQEARLRCSPMKGHSHVYWYRQLPEEGLKFMVYLQKENIIDESGMPKERFSAEFPKEGPSILRIQQVVRGDSAAYFCASSPRRQGTNEKLFFGSGTQLSVL.

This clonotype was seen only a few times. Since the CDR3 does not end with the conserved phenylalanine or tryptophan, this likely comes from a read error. The CDR3: CSVAPTGGGIGELFL. Here the CDR3 DNA reads TGCAGCGTTGCCCCCACAGGGGGCGGAATCGGGGAGCTGTTTTTG. The V gene is TRBV29-1, the J gene TRBJ2-2, with 9 bases aligning to TRBD1. There are 15 residues in the CDR3. Germline CDR1 SQVTM, CDR2 ANQGSEA. The V segment lost 4 bases and the J segment 7 bases; nucleotides outside the gene matches: 10.